This TCR beta chain stems from a study of T cells in Graves' hyperthyroidism and ophthalmopathy. Whole-study context: Blood was drawn when the patient was first diagnosed and still untreated. Study-level results: Most thyroid clonotypes with frequency above 0.001 were detected in blood.

Exclusion of patients followed from uncontrolled infection, other autoimmune disease, pregnancy or lactation. Per germline, CDR1 MDHEN and CDR2 SYDVKM. There are 13 residues in the CDR3. Trimming cost V 5 bases and J 6 bases, with 13 bases left between them. This clonotype was counted ten times or more. Its antigen remains unknown. The source material, RNA transcripts, was used to amplify TCR beta CDR3 regions. First-round RT-PCR targeting the TCR CDR3 was performed with the HTBI primer set. MiXCR was run by TCRdb on the multiplex PCR reads, yielding one entry per CDR3 protein. This repertoire shows under 700,000 distinct CDR3 sequences, approximately 15% found once; its top ten account for about 18%.

The V and J genes are TRBV28 and TRBJ1-2; D gene unclear. Sequencing was performed on blood. The TCR comes from a woman under 30 with Graves' hyperthyroidism. This CDR3 is CASSRPPAHGYTF. The CDR3 DNA sequence: TGTGCCAGCAGTCGGCCCCCCGCGCATGGCTACACCTTC.